This TCR beta chain was sequenced for a study of T cells expressing NK-cell markers. TCRdb re-called the 5' RACE reads, yielding one record per CDR3 amino acid sequence without DNA. This sample's table has 300,000 to 450,000 distinct CDR3 sequences. The TCR sequence derives from a man aged 18-75 years in good health. The sample consisted of blood T cells: a sorted CD56 or NKG2C T cell subset, CD4+ or CD8+ T cells, or bulk PBMC T cells (not recorded which).

CDR3 loop: CASSSPTGEQYF. This chain links TRBV11-2 with TRBJ2-7; TCRdb outputs TRBD1, but without DNA this stays unchecked. Germline V gene data show CDR1 as SGHAT and CDR2 as FQNNGV. There are 12 residues in the CDR3. The whole variable domain, remainder taken from reference TRBV11-2 and TRBJ2-7, is EAGVAQSPRYKIIEKRQSVAFWCNPISGHATLYWYQQILGQGPKLLIQFQNNGVVDDSQLPKDRFSAERLKGVDSTLKIQPAKLEDSAVYLCASSSPTGEQYFGPGTRLTVT.